The present T cell receptor (beta chain) was sequenced within a study of human T cells and chemical hapten exposure. Study details: Small pooled library volume differences mainly caused per-sample TCR yield variation.

Individual cDNA molecules each carried unique molecular identifiers attached by the library. TCRdb passed the RACE reads through MiXCR, listing each CDR3 protein once. The sample yields 350,000 to 400,000 distinct CDR3 sequences, more than 4.5% seen once. The time point: pre-sensitization, week 0. The treatment: therapeutic diphenylcyclopropenone sensitization with weekly scalp DPC. At every patch-test visit, blood was drawn before the patch test was applied. Trimming took 4 bases from V and 5 from J; bases not matched to a gene: 9. CDR3 length equals 15 residues. Germline values: CDR1 SGHRS, CDR2 YFSETQ. This clonotype was detected a few times.

This receptor was identified in a woman between 45 and 65 years old with alopecia areata. Some clones in this sample may be carry-over from other donors' samples. This specimen was whole blood, taken in connection with sensitization to the hapten diphenylcyclopropenone (DPC). The chain combines TRBV5-1 with TRBJ2-5, with 9 bases identical to TRBD1. The CDR3 coding sequence is TGCGCCAGCAGCCCGGGGACAGGGAGGTACGAGACCCAGTACTTC. Translating it yields CASSPGTGRYETQYF.